A single sample gave rise to the 24 T cell receptor beta chains below, sequenced in a study of blood T cell repertoires in COVID-19. Generated by immunoSEQ multiplex PCR, the TCRdb table keeps only in-frame clones and is missing some. This sample has around 360,000 clones; roughly nine tenths occur once, and the top ten carry 2.5% to 3%. The source material was PBMCs or T cells enriched from blood (not recorded which). The origin of the receptors is a woman in her 30s who had recovered from COVID-19.

The rearrangement uses TRBV5-4 and TRBJ2-5; 7 nucleotides agree with TRBD1. This CDR3 spans 15 amino acids. V gave up 4 bases and J gave up 5 bases; unmatched junction bases: 11. Looked up from germline, CDR1 is SGHNT and CDR2 is YYREEE (reference sequence). CDR3 sequence: CASSLGTGAMETQYF. The CDR3 DNA follows: TGTGCCAGCAGCCTGGGTACAGGGGCGATGGAGACCCAGTACTTC.

The chain couples TRBV3-1 (or the pseudogene TRBV3-2) to TRBJ2-1, with 9 bases aligning to TRBD1. Germline trimming cut 1 base from V and 8 bases from J; bases unmatched to any gene: 6. CDR1 and CDR2 (germline): LGHDT, YNNKEL (reference sequence). The CDR3 length is 15 residues. CDR3 DNA sequence: TGTGCCAGCAGCCAAGTTCAAAACAGGGGGCATGAGCAGTTCTTC. Translated, it gives CASSQVQNRGHEQFF.

This chain uses TRBV10-3 with TRBJ2-7; D is perhaps TRBD1 (6 bases). The CDR3 covers 14 residues. Germline V lookup: CDR1 ENHRY, CDR2 SYGVKD. Trimming left V 3 bases short and J 2 bases short, with 11 bases between. CDR3 bases: TGTGCCATCAGTGAATCCGGGACAACCTACGAGCAGTACTTC. This encodes CAISESGTTYEQYF.

This sequence joins TRBV5-1 and TRBJ2-3; 7 nucleotides align to TRBD2. CDR1 and CDR2 from the germline V gene are SGHRS and YFSETQ. V was clipped by 0 bases and J by 7 bases; unmatched bases: 5. The CDR3 covers 14 residues. The CDR3 coding sequence is TGCGCCAGCAGCTTGGTACGGGGGGTATATACGCAGTATTTT. Its protein product is CASSLVRGVYTQYF.

The chain couples TRBV5-1 to TRBJ2-2, with D unclear. Looked up from germline, CDR1 is SGHRS and CDR2 is YFSETQ. The CDR3 loop spans 16 amino acids. Trimming cost V 4 bases and J 0 bases, with 13 bases left between them. CDR3 nucleotides: TGCGCCAGCAGCCTCCGTGGGCCCGCGAACACCGGGGAGCTGTTTTTT. As protein: CASSLRGPANTGELFF.

The V and J genes are TRBV3-1 (or the pseudogene TRBV3-2) and TRBJ2-1; D gene uncertain. V gave up 0 bases and J gave up 4 bases, with 7 bases separating them. The CDR3 contains 14 residues. Germline V gene sequence: CDR1 LGHDT, CDR2 YNNKEL (reference sequence). The CDR3 is CASSQDGRYNEQFF. The CDR3 DNA follows: TGTGCCAGCAGCCAAGATGGGCGATACAATGAGCAGTTCTTC.

V is TRBV4-1 and J is TRBJ2-7; 9 bases line up with TRBD2. CDR1 and CDR2 from the germline V gene are MGHRA and YSYEKL. The V gene end was trimmed by 2 bases and the J gene end by 6 bases; junction bases not matched to a gene: 8. The CDR3 totals 15 residues. The CDR3 sequence is CASSQSSGVSSEQYF. In nucleotides, the CDR3 is TGCGCCAGCAGCCAATCTAGCGGGGTCTCCAGCGAGCAGTACTTC.

The chain employs TRBV27 and TRBJ1-5; possible D gene TRBD1, 5 bases. The V end lost 5 bases, the J end lost 6 bases, and 17 bases lay between the germline ends. This CDR3 is 15 amino acids long. Germline CDR1 and CDR2: MNHEY and SMNVEV (reference sequence). CDR3 nucleotide sequence: TGTGCCAGCAGTCGCGGGGCAGGGACGGTTCAGCCCCAGCATTTT. This codes for CASSRGAGTVQPQHF.

V gene TRBV7-3 combines with J gene TRBJ2-1, with D perhaps matching TRBD2 (7 bases). This CDR3 has 15 residues. Germline V gene sequence: CDR1 SGHTA, CDR2 FQGTGA. Trimming pared 0 bases from V and 7 bases from J, leaving 13 bases between. DNA of the CDR3: TGTGCCAGCAGCTTAACGGCGGGGGCAACGAATGAGCAGTTCTTC. The encoded protein is CASSLTAGATNEQFF.

The chain carries TRBV27 and TRBJ1-5; D might be TRBD1 (5 bases). V was pared by 6 bases and J by 3 bases, with 15 bases between. This CDR3 has 15 amino acids. Germline CDR1 is MNHEY and CDR2 is SMNVEV (reference sequence). The CDR3 protein is CASSTVQDINQPQHF. CDR3 bases: TGTGCCAGCAGCACCGTGCAGGACATCAATCAGCCCCAGCATTTT.

The J gene is TRBJ1-5, the V gene TRBV27; D uncertain. Trimming shortened V by 5 bases and J by 0 bases, and 8 bases separated the two germline ends. The V gene's germline CDR1 is MNHEY and CDR2 SMNVEV (reference sequence). The CDR3 length is 14 residues. In DNA form, the CDR3 reads TGTGCCAGCAGTCCCGCGAATAGCAATCAGCCCCAGCATTTT. This translates into CASSPANSNQPQHF.

This clone appeared a few times. The chain uses TRBV24-1 and TRBJ2-3, with TRBD2 matching over 13 bases. This CDR3 has 16 residues. Germline CDR1 and CDR2: KGHDR and SFDVKD. The V segment lost 5 bases and the J segment 2 bases; nucleotides outside the gene matches: 3. CDR3 sequence reads: CATSGGLAGDTDTQYF. The DNA for the CDR3 is TGTGCCACCAGTGGCGGACTAGCGGGAGACACAGATACGCAGTATTTT.

This clone has just a few counts. The chain carries TRBV19 and TRBJ1-2; the D is unclear. The CDR3 runs to 12 residues. Germline CDR1 is LNHDA and CDR2 is SQIVND (reference sequence). The V end was cut by 5 bases, the J end by 8 bases, with 12 bases between. This CDR3 is CASSFGIEGYTF. In DNA, the CDR3 is TGTGCCAGTAGTTTCGGGATTGAGGGCTACACCTTC.

This chain links TRBV14 with TRBJ2-1, with 11 bases aligning to TRBD2. The J segment lost 4 bases and the V segment lost 1 base, leaving 3 bases of the junction unmatched. The germline V gene encodes CDR1 SGHDN and CDR2 FVKESK. This CDR3 is built from 16 residues. The CDR3 reads CASSQASSGRYNEQFF. Written as DNA, the CDR3 is TGTGCCAGCAGCCAAGCCTCTAGCGGGAGGTACAATGAGCAGTTCTTC.

This clone was counted a few times. The chain combines TRBV7-9 with TRBJ1-2; no clear D. The length of the CDR3 is 15 residues. The V end lost 0 bases, the J end lost 5 bases, and 13 bases lay between the germline ends. Germline values: CDR1 SEHNR, CDR2 FQNEAQ (reference sequence). CDR3 nucleotide sequence: TGTGCCAGCAGCTTAGCGTCCGGGGTAGCATATGGCTACACCTTC. This translates into CASSLASGVAYGYTF.

The V and J genes are TRBV11-1 and TRBJ1-2, with TRBD1 as a possible D gene (5 bases). This CDR3 region has 16 residues. CDR1 and CDR2 from the germline V gene are SGHAT and FQDESV (reference sequence). The V end lost 5 bases, the J end lost 5 bases, and 21 bases lay between the germline ends. Here the CDR3 reads CASSPGGASRTYGYTF. The CDR3 nucleotides are TGTGCCAGCAGCCCGGGAGGGGCCTCCCGGACTTATGGCTACACCTTC.

Here the CDR3 DNA reads TGTGCCAGCAGCATGACAGGGGGCAGGGATACGCAGTATTTT. It encodes CASSMTGGRDTQYF. This rearrangement joins TRBV3-1 (or the pseudogene TRBV3-2) to TRBJ2-3; 10 bases line up with TRBD1. Trimming cost V 5 bases and J 6 bases; bases outside gene matches: 5. CDR1 LGHDT and CDR2 YNNKEL come from the germline V gene (reference sequence). The CDR3 totals 14 residues.

To note about this clone: The junction shows a germline mismatch at one end, possibly a read error. The rearrangement uses TRBV5-4 and TRBJ2-3; 7 bases match TRBD1. From germline, CDR1 is SGHNT and CDR2 YYREEE (reference sequence). The CDR3 extends over 16 amino acids. CDR3 loop: CAGSLGGDSSTDTQYF. In DNA, the CDR3 is TGTGCCGGCAGCTTAGGGGGCGACTCTAGCACAGATACGCAGTATTTT.

CDR3 in DNA: TGTGCCAGCTCACTGGCAGGGGGTCACTCCTACGAGCAGTACTTC. As protein: CASSLAGGHSYEQYF. This chain connects TRBV18 to TRBJ2-7; 7 nucleotides align to TRBD1. Germline CDR1 KGHSH, CDR2 LQKENI. V dropped 4 bases and J dropped 0; count of bases not matched to a gene: 6. CDR3 length: 15 residues.

This chain joins TRBV15 and TRBJ2-5; 10 nucleotides line up with TRBD2. Germline V CDR1 and CDR2: LNHNV, YYDKDF (reference sequence). CDR3 length: 15 residues. V shed 0 bases and J 4 bases; nucleotides not matched to a gene: 2. The CDR3 nucleotides read TGTGCCACCAGCAGAGACCTAGCGGGAGTAGAGACCCAGTACTTC. Translated, it gives CATSRDLAGVETQYF.

V and J are TRBV28 and TRBJ1-1, with D possibly TRBD1 on 5 matching bases. V was clipped by 4 bases and J by 2 bases, with 11 bases between them. The CDR3 runs to 14 residues. Germline values: CDR1 MDHEN, CDR2 SYDVKM. CDR3 loop: CASSSGGTNTEAFF. The CDR3 DNA reads TGTGCCAGCAGTTCGGGAGGGACTAACACTGAAGCTTTCTTT.

The V gene is TRBV3-1 (or the pseudogene TRBV3-2), the J gene TRBJ2-7; TRBD2 is a possible D gene (6 bases). CDR1 and CDR2 (germline): LGHDT, YNNKEL (reference sequence). This CDR3 contains 12 residues. Trimming cost V 7 bases and J 6 bases, with 13 bases left between them. The CDR3, as DNA: TGTGCCAGCAATTTGGAGGGGTCCGAGCAGTACTTC. Amino acid sequence: CASNLEGSEQYF.

This clone was found a few times. V and J are TRBV27 and TRBJ1-1, with a possible D match to TRBD1 (6 bases). The CDR3 is made up of 13 amino acids. Germline V gene data show CDR1 as MNHEY and CDR2 as SMNVEV (reference sequence). Trimming stripped 4 bases from V and 10 bases from J, with 16 bases between. The CDR3 protein is CASSWRQGLGAFF. CDR3 nucleotide sequence: TGTGCCAGCAGTTGGCGTCAGGGGCTGGGAGCTTTCTTT.

V gene TRBV6-4 combines with J gene TRBJ2-1; maybe TRBD1 (6 bases). CDR1 is MRHNA and CDR2 is SNTAGT in the germline V gene. V lost 6 bases and J lost 8, with 11 bases in between. CDR3 length: 12 residues. CDR3 in amino acids: CASRGARDEQFF. CDR3 DNA sequence: TGTGCCAGCAGGGGGGCCCGGGATGAGCAGTTCTTC.